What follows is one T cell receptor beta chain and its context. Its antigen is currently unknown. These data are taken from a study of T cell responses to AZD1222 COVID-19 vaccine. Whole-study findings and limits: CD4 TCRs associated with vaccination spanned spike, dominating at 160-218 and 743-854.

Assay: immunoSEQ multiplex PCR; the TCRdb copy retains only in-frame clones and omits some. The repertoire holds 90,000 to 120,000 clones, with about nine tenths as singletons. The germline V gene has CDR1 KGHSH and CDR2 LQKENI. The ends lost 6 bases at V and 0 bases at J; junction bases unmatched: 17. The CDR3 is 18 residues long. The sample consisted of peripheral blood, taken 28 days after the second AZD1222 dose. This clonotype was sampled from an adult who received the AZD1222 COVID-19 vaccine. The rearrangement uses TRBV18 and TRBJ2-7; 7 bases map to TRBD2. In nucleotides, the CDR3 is TGTGCCAGCTCCCGAGGGCTAGCGGAACAAAGAGCCTCCTACGAGCAGTACTTC. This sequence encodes CASSRGLAEQRASYEQYF.